What follows describes a single TCR beta chain. These data are taken from a study of blood T cell repertoires in COVID-19. Whole-study context: Donors in the United States, Italy and Spain gave samples during acute or convalescent COVID-19. T cells, B-cell-depleted T cells, or PBMCs provided the cDNA or gDNA that served as material.

The Seattle patients, enrolled during active infection, were followed longitudinally. In the original workflow: How many nucleated cells were present was estimated from reference gene primer amplification. TCRdb's table, derived via immunoSEQ multiplex PCR, lists solely in-frame clones and lacks some. V and J calls and clone size come straight from that table; D and trimming were deduced from the DNA. The table shows some 250,000 clones, with roughly 76% occurring only once. The sequence was obtained from a woman aged 80 or over with COVID-19, enrolled during active disease. The sample consisted of peripheral blood.

CDR3 in amino acids: CASSVTGIVSYEQYF. The CDR3 region has the DNA TGTGCCAGCAGTGTGACAGGGATTGTCTCCTACGAGCAGTACTTC. V usage is TRBV25-1 and J usage is TRBJ2-7; 7 nucleotides align to TRBD1. V lost 4 bases, J lost 0 bases, and 6 bases stayed unmatched. This CDR3 has 15 amino acids. CDR1 is MGHDK and CDR2 is SYGVNS in the germline V gene.